The TCR beta chain described here comes from a study of blood T cell repertoires in COVID-19. Study-level background: PBMCs, B-cell-depleted T cells, or T cells were the source of the cDNA or gDNA that made up the material.

V lost 4 bases and J 8 bases, leaving 14 bases between the germline ends. The CDR3 has 13 amino acids. Enrollment of patients from Seattle took place during active infection, with longitudinal follow-up. Original handling: Amplification with reference gene primers provided the estimates of nucleated cell counts. Profiled with immunoSEQ multiplex PCR; TCRdb holds only in-frame clones, not every one. That table is the source of V, J and clone size, and D and trimming were worked out from the DNA. The sample holds about 130,000 clones, approximately 85% seen once. The chain has TRBV12-3 or TRBV12-4 and TRBJ1-1, with D tentatively TRBD1 (5 bases). The sequenced material came from peripheral blood. This TCR derives from a woman over 75 with COVID-19, enrolled during active disease. Here the CDR3 reads CASSYLQESEAFF. CDR3 in DNA: TGTGCCAGCAGTTATTTACAGGAGTCGGAAGCTTTCTTT.